The 27 T cell receptor beta chains below come from one sample, sequenced in a study of cytotoxic CD8 clonotypes in ibrutinib-treated CLL. Using immunoSEQ multiplex PCR, the repertoire was profiled, and TCRdb retains in-frame clones only, with some absent. The table lists over 150,000 clones, 55% to 85% of them singletons, with roughly 12% in the top ten. The material sequenced was PBMCs, taken after 24 months of ibrutinib treatment. These TCRs come from a human donor with chronic lymphocytic leukemia.

As regards this clone: An end of the junction differs from the germline gene, which may be a read error. V is TRBV9 and J is TRBJ1-1; no reliable D call. This CDR3 spans 11 amino acids. Germline V gene lookup returns CDR1 SGDLS and CDR2 YYNGEE. DNA of the CDR3: TGTGCCAGCACCCCTGACACCGAAGCTTTCTTT. It specifies CASTPDTEAFF.

V gene TRBV5-1 combines with J gene TRBJ1-3, with D unclear. The CDR3 sequence is 14 residues long. The germline gives CDR1 SGHRS, CDR2 YFSETQ. Trimming left V 1 base short and J 2 bases short, with 7 bases between. The CDR3 sequence is CASSLQDAGNTIYF. DNA of the CDR3: TGCGCCAGCAGCTTGCAGGACGCTGGAAACACCATATATTTT.

The J gene is TRBJ2-1, the V gene TRBV20-1; D is unresolved. This CDR3 is built from 11 residues. Deletions cut 1 base from V and 8 bases from J, with 6 bases between. Germline assignment: CDR1 DFQATT and CDR2 SNEGSKA (reference sequence). Here the CDR3 DNA reads TGCAGTGCTAGAGTCGTCTATGAGCAGTTCTTC. Encoded protein: CSARVVYEQFF.

The rearrangement uses TRBV9 and TRBJ2-7; D gene uncertain. The germline V gene encodes CDR1 SGDLS and CDR2 YYNGEE. V dropped 1 base and J dropped 0 bases, with 8 bases sitting between them. The CDR3 is 14 amino acids. This CDR3 is CASSVSPSSYEQYF. As DNA, the CDR3 is TGTGCCAGCAGCGTATCCCCGAGCTCCTACGAGCAGTACTTC.

This clone was seen only a few times. This sample also contains other DNA sequences that code for the same CDR3. The chain combines TRBV15 with TRBJ2-1, with 11 bases identical to TRBD2. After removal of 2 bases from V and 4 bases from J, the junction contained 1 base not matched to a gene. There are 15 residues in the CDR3. In germline, CDR1 is LNHNV, CDR2 YYDKDF (reference sequence). The CDR3 region is CATSRTSGSYNEQFF. The CDR3 DNA reads TGTGCCACCAGCAGAACTAGCGGGAGTTACAATGAGCAGTTCTTC.

The rearrangement joins TRBV27 to TRBJ1-1; D may be TRBD1 (5 bases). There are 12 residues in the CDR3. Germline-derived CDR1 and CDR2 are MNHEY and SMNVEV (reference sequence). Trimming shortened V by 5 bases and J by 5 bases, and 9 bases separated the two germline ends. CDR3 DNA sequence: TGTGCCAGCAGTGGGGGGGTGACTGAAGCTTTCTTT. Translation: CASSGGVTEAFF.

The genes are TRBV11-2 and TRBJ1-1; no firm D call. CDR3 length: 15 residues. Germline loops: CDR1 SGHAT, CDR2 FQNNGV. Deletions cut 5 bases from V and 5 bases from J, with 18 bases between. For the CDR3, the DNA is TGTGCCAGCAGCACTAGTCCATCGATGGGGACTGAAGCTTTCTTT. It translates to CASSTSPSMGTEAFF.

The rearrangement joins TRBV6-1 to TRBJ2-1; TRBD2 aligns across 12 bases. The CDR3 length is 17 residues. Unmatched junction bases numbered 6, after V lost 2 bases and J lost 4 bases. CDR1 is MNHNS and CDR2 is SASEGT in the germline V gene. This CDR3 reads CASSENGLAGLYNEQFF. DNA for the CDR3: TGTGCCAGCAGTGAAAACGGACTAGCGGGGCTGTACAATGAGCAGTTCTTC.

This sequence joins TRBV9 and TRBJ2-3, with a tentative D call TRBD2 (6 bases). Per the germline V gene, CDR1 is SGDLS and CDR2 is YYNGEE. CDR3 length: 17 residues. Trimming cost V 2 bases and J 4 bases, with 20 bases left between them. CDR3 nucleotide sequence: TGTGCCAGCAGCGTTGGTCAACTGCGGGGTGGGCCAGATACGCAGTATTTT. Its protein product is CASSVGQLRGGPDTQYF.

This chain connects TRBV27 to TRBJ1-4; tentative D call: TRBD1 (5 bases). Trimming cost V 9 bases and J 5 bases, with 19 bases left between them. Per the germline V gene, CDR1 is MNHEY and CDR2 is SMNVEV (reference sequence). This CDR3 is 15 amino acids long. The CDR3: CASTTLGTRNEKLFF. The CDR3 region has the DNA TGTGCCAGTACAACCCTCGGGACGCGGAATGAAAAACTGTTTTTT.

The chain has TRBV28 and TRBJ1-1; D is unresolved. Trimming took 6 bases from V and 5 from J, leaving 10 bases between them. Germline V gene data show CDR1 as MDHEN and CDR2 as SYDVKM. CDR3 length equals 12 residues. CDR3 residues: CASRHSGTEAFF. The CDR3 bases are TGTGCCAGCAGACATTCTGGGACTGAAGCTTTCTTT.

This chain uses TRBV18 with TRBJ2-7, with 8 bases fitting TRBD1. Looked up from germline, CDR1 is KGHSH and CDR2 is LQKENI. V was clipped by 5 bases and J by 2 bases; unmatched bases: 11. CDR3 length: 16 residues. The CDR3 loop is CASSEQTGGSAYEQYF. As DNA, the CDR3 is TGTGCCAGCTCAGAACAAACAGGGGGGTCTGCCTACGAGCAGTACTTC.

This clone was observed a few times. CDR3 DNA: TGTGCCAGCTCACCTATAAATGCGGGACAGGTTATCTACTCTGGGGCCAACGTCCTGACTTTC. Its translation is CASSPINAGQVIYSGANVLTF. The chain is built from TRBV18 and TRBJ2-6; TRBD1 matches 8 bases. From germline, CDR1 is KGHSH and CDR2 LQKENI. This CDR3 has 21 residues. J was trimmed by 0 bases and V by 3 bases; bases with no gene match: 16.

The chain couples TRBV6-6 to TRBJ1-5, with D tentatively TRBD1 (6 bases). Germline lookup yields CDR1 MNHNY and CDR2 SVGAGI (reference sequence). V was trimmed by 0 bases and J by 4 bases, leaving 10 bases between them. The CDR3 totals 15 residues. The CDR3, as DNA: TGTGCCAGCAGTTACTCCGGGGGCCGGAATCAGCCCCAGCATTTT. The encoded protein is CASSYSGGRNQPQHF.

This clone has just a few counts. The chain links TRBV4-1 to TRBJ2-7, with 9 bases aligning to TRBD1. V was pared by 3 bases and J by 1 base, with 4 bases of the junction left unmatched. Germline CDR1 is MGHRA and CDR2 is YSYEKL. This CDR3 spans 15 amino acids. For the CDR3, the DNA is TGCGCCAGCAGCCATCCGGGACAGGGATCCTACGAGCAGTACTTC. Translated, it gives CASSHPGQGSYEQYF.

This clone was seen just once. The CDR3 DNA sequence: TGTGCCAGCAGTTTACACCCCGACGGGGGGACCGGGGAGCTGTTTTTT. It is translated as CASSLHPDGGTGELFF. The rearrangement links TRBV6-5 to TRBJ2-2, with 7 bases aligning to TRBD2. V shed 4 bases, J shed 5 bases, and the junction held 10 bases outside the gene matches. CDR3 size: 16 residues. Germline V gene sequence: CDR1 MNHEY, CDR2 SVGAGI.

The genes are TRBV30 and TRBJ2-7; 9 nucleotides match TRBD1. The V and J ends lost 8 bases and 2 bases, in that order; junction bases with no gene match: 7. The germline CDR1 and CDR2 sequences are GTSNPN and SVGIG (reference sequence). This CDR3 has 13 residues. The CDR3 region has the DNA TGTGCCGGATCGACAGGGGGAGCCTACGAGCAGTACTTC. Residues: CAGSTGGAYEQYF.

The chain has TRBV5-1 and TRBJ2-7; D may be TRBD1 (5 bases). Germline CDR1 is SGHRS and CDR2 is YFSETQ. Trimming removed 0 bases from V and 6 bases from J, with 10 bases in between. The CDR3 is 13 residues long. The CDR3 protein is CASSLASGPEQYF. DNA of the CDR3: TGCGCCAGCAGCTTGGCGTCAGGGCCCGAGCAGTACTTC. The whole variable domain, filled in from reference TRBV5-1 and TRBJ2-7, reads KAGVTQTPRYLIKTRGQQVTLSCSPISGHRSVSWYQQTPGQGLQFLFEYFSETQRNKGNFPGRFSGRQFSNSRSEMNVSTLELGDSALYLCASSLASGPEQYFGPGTRLTVT.

This rearrangement joins TRBV28 to TRBJ1-4; 7 nucleotides line up with TRBD1. Germline CDR1 MDHEN, CDR2 SYDVKM. With 8 bases clipped from V and 2 bases from J, the junction kept 5 bases outside the gene matches. The CDR3 covers 14 residues. CDR3 sequence: CASAQGPTNEKLFF. The CDR3, as DNA: TGTGCCAGCGCACAGGGGCCTACTAATGAAAAACTGTTTTTT.

This clone has only a few counts. The chain combines TRBV7-2 with TRBJ2-1, with 9 bases lining up with TRBD2. The germline gives CDR1 SGHTA, CDR2 FQGNSA. CDR3 length equals 13 residues. J was trimmed by 13 bases and V by 0 bases; bases with no gene match: 4. The CDR3 here is CASSLAPSGAQFF. The CDR3 coding sequence is TGTGCCAGCAGCTTAGCGCCTAGCGGGGCTCAGTTCTTC.

The chain employs TRBV7-9 and TRBJ2-7; 13 nucleotides line up with TRBD2. The CDR3 loop spans 16 amino acids. The junction had 4 bases not matched to a gene; V was cut back by 1 base and J by 4 bases. Germline V gene lookup returns CDR1 SEHNR and CDR2 FQNEAQ (reference sequence). CDR3 residues: CASSLGGLAGDYEQYF. In DNA form, the CDR3 reads TGTGCCAGCAGCTTAGGCGGACTAGCGGGAGATTACGAGCAGTACTTC.

The chain combines TRBV11-3 with TRBJ2-1; 10 nucleotides match TRBD2. Per germline, CDR1 SGHNT and CDR2 YENEEA. This CDR3 has 16 residues. After removal of 1 base from V and 3 bases from J, the junction contained 3 bases not matched to a gene. The DNA of the CDR3 is TGTGCCAGCAGCTTAGGTTCTAGCGGGAGCTACAATGAGCAGTTCTTC. Protein sequence: CASSLGSSGSYNEQFF.

The chain links TRBV5-4 to TRBJ2-1, with 7 nucleotides matching TRBD1. This CDR3 is built from 16 residues. The V and J ends lost 5 bases and 6 bases, in that order; junction bases with no gene match: 14. Germline V gene sequence: CDR1 SGHNT, CDR2 YYREEE (reference sequence). CDR3 DNA: TGTGCCAGCAGTCCCGCAGGGGGACCACCGAGCAATGAGCAGTTCTTC. Protein product: CASSPAGGPPSNEQFF.

The chain recombines TRBV5-8 with TRBJ2-5; 15 nucleotides match TRBD2. The CDR3 contains 17 residues. Germline loops: CDR1 SGHTS, CDR2 YDEGEE. V was clipped by 5 bases and J by 5 bases; unmatched bases: 10. The CDR3 DNA follows: TGTGCCAGCAGTCCGAGTCGGACTAGCGGGAGGGGGGAGACCCAGTACTTC. Amino acid sequence: CASSPSRTSGRGETQYF.

The rearrangement uses TRBV9 and TRBJ2-7; 10 bases map to TRBD2. Trimming at V came to 3 bases and at J to 6 bases, leaving 9 bases not matched to a gene. Germline V gene lookup returns CDR1 SGDLS and CDR2 YYNGEE. There are 15 residues in the CDR3. The CDR3, as DNA: TGTGCCAGCAGCGAACGGACTAGCGGACGGGGCGAGCAGTACTTC. This sequence encodes CASSERTSGRGEQYF. Filled out from reference TRBV9 and TRBJ2-7, the complete variable domain reads DSGVTQTPKHLITATGQRVTLRCSPRSGDLSVYWYQQSLDQGLQFLIQYYNGEERAKGNILERFSAQQFPDLHSELNLSSLELGDSALYFCASSERTSGRGEQYFGPGTRLTVT.

V gene TRBV6-5 combines with J gene TRBJ2-7; D is uncertain. CDR1 MNHEY and CDR2 SVGAGI come from the germline V gene. Trimming pared 0 bases from V and 6 bases from J, leaving 6 bases between. This CDR3 has 12 amino acids. CDR3 bases: TGTGCCAGCAGTTACTCGATAGTCGAGCAGTACTTC. The encoded protein is CASSYSIVEQYF.

The chain carries TRBV23-1 and TRBJ2-3; perhaps D is TRBD1 or TRBD2 (9 bases each). TRBV23-1 is classed as an ORF, of uncertain function. V was cut by 4 bases and J by 1 base, with 33 bases left in between. The CDR3 runs 22 residues. For the CDR3, the DNA is TGCGCCAGCAGTCTGGGGGACAGGGAAGCGGGAGGATGTTATTTCGGCACAGATACGCAGTATTTT. It translates to CASSLGDREAGGCYFGTDTQYF.